This T cell receptor beta chain was captured in a study of T-cell memory formation after mild COVID-19. V was cut by 3 bases and J by 4 bases, with 28 bases left in between. The CDR3 has 19 residues. Germline CDR1 is SGHRS and CDR2 is YFSETQ. MiXCR, applied by TCRdb to the 5' RACE reads, yields one record per CDR3 protein. The sample holds about 210,000 distinct CDR3 sequences, about 27% seen once. The sample taken for sequencing was PBMCs or a T cell subset sorted from them (not recorded which). The chain is built from TRBV5-1 and TRBJ1-2; D is unclear. This receptor was taken from an adult woman who had mild COVID-19 (a few samples of this study predate the infection). Cell type and time point are not known. CDR3 DNA sequence: TGCGCCAGCAGCTCCGAGTTTTACTCTACGGACTCCGCACCCTATGGCTACACCTTC. It is translated as CASSSEFYSTDSAPYGYTF.